The 17 T cell receptor beta chains below were found in one sample sequenced in a study of cytomegalovirus exposure and HLA in healthy donors. Primers included in the PCR were 60 Vbeta and 13 Jbeta primers. Libraries were prepared by immunoSEQ multiplex PCR; TCRdb keeps only in-frame clonotypes and omits some of them. The top ten hold 3% to 4% of the sample, which has 95,000 to 100,000 clones, about 85% seen once. The sample comprised PBMCs. All receptors derive from a female donor in good health and CMV-seropositive.

The J gene is TRBJ2-3, the V gene TRBV7-9; possible D gene TRBD2, 6 bases. V lost 5 bases, J lost 6 bases, and 6 bases lay in between. CDR1 is SEHNR, CDR2 FQNEAQ, per germline (reference sequence). The CDR3 covers 11 residues. Written as DNA, the CDR3 is TGTGCCAGCAGCCGGGGGGATACGCAGTATTTT. It translates to CASSRGDTQYF.

CDR3 sequence reads: CASTTGGFTEAFF. The CDR3 nucleotides read TGTGCCAGCACCACAGGGGGCTTCACTGAAGCTTTCTTT. This chain connects TRBV5-4 to TRBJ1-1; 9 nucleotides line up with TRBD1. CDR3 size: 13 residues. J was trimmed by 4 bases and V by 6 bases; bases with no gene match: 4. Germline V gives CDR1 SGHNT, CDR2 YYREEE (reference sequence).

The V call is TRBV7-2, the J call TRBJ1-1; 9 nucleotides match TRBD1. Germline assignment: CDR1 SGHTA and CDR2 FQGNSA. The CDR3 contains 15 residues. V dropped 5 bases and J dropped 0; count of bases not matched to a gene: 4. CDR3 amino acids: CASSRRTGVNTEAFF. The CDR3 coding sequence is TGTGCCAGCAGCCGTCGGACAGGGGTGAACACTGAAGCTTTCTTT.

V usage is TRBV18 and J usage is TRBJ2-4; D not resolved. There are 16 residues in the CDR3. The V gene's germline CDR1 is KGHSH and CDR2 LQKENI. V was shortened by 6 bases and J by 1 base, with 16 bases between the two germline ends. The CDR3 sequence: CASSFTRERAKNIQYF. CDR3 nucleotide sequence: TGTGCCAGCTCTTTTACCAGAGAGAGGGCCAAAAACATTCAGTACTTC.

This chain joins TRBV5-4 and TRBJ1-1; D is unclear. Germline V gene data show CDR1 as SGHNT and CDR2 as YYREEE (reference sequence). Trimming stripped 0 bases from V and 4 bases from J, with 10 bases between. This CDR3 has 14 amino acids. CDR3 nucleotides: TGTGCCAGCAGCTTGGCCCCGGGAAGCACTGAAGCTTTCTTT. Its protein is CASSLAPGSTEAFF.

The genes are TRBV19 and TRBJ1-1; 7 bases are a match to TRBD1. This CDR3 spans 13 amino acids. V was clipped by 9 bases and J by 0 bases; unmatched bases: 4. Germline CDR1 and CDR2: LNHDA and SQIVND (reference sequence). The CDR3 bases are TGTGCCAGCTCGGACAGGTTGAACACTGAAGCTTTCTTT. Amino acids: CASSDRLNTEAFF. Filled out from reference TRBV19 and TRBJ1-1, the complete variable domain reads DGGITQSPKYLFRKEGQNVTLSCEQNLNHDAMYWYRQDPGQGLRLIYYSQIVNDFQKGDIAEGYSVSREKKESFPLTVTSAQKNPTAFYLCASSDRLNTEAFFGQGTRLTVV.

This chain uses TRBV7-9 with TRBJ2-3, with D tentatively TRBD2 (6 bases). The length of the CDR3 is 16 residues. V shed 2 bases and J shed 1 base, with 13 bases lying between them. CDR1 is SEHNR, CDR2 FQNEAQ, per germline (reference sequence). The DNA for the CDR3 is TGTGCCAGCAGCTTACGTCAGGGCGGGGGCACAGATACGCAGTATTTT. The encoded protein is CASSLRQGGGTDTQYF.

V and J are TRBV28 and TRBJ1-6; D is perhaps TRBD1 (5 bases). Germline loops: CDR1 MDHEN, CDR2 SYDVKM. With 6 bases removed from V and 4 bases from J, the gap between germline ends came to 13 bases. The CDR3 has 15 residues. In nucleotides, the CDR3 is TGTGCCAGCAGCGTGGCAGGGCAGTATAATTCACCCCTCCACTTT. Translated, it gives CASSVAGQYNSPLHF. The full variable domain, its missing parts supplied by reference TRBV28 and TRBJ1-6, is DVKVTQSSRYLVKRTGEKVFLECVQDMDHENMFWYRQDPGLGLRLIYFSYDVKMKEKGDIPEGYSVSREKKERFSLILESASTNQTSMYLCASSVAGQYNSPLHFGNGTRLTVT.

The table lists this clone with a few counts. This chain uses TRBV6-6 with TRBJ1-5; D not certain. The CDR3 runs to 13 residues. Trimming took off 6 bases at V and 4 bases at J, with 10 bases between the two ends. Per germline, CDR1 MNHNY and CDR2 SVGAGI (reference sequence). The CDR3 loop reads CASRRQQNQPQHF. The CDR3 DNA reads TGTGCCAGCAGGCGGCAGCAGAATCAGCCCCAGCATTTT.

The chain employs TRBV7-9 and TRBJ2-5; perhaps TRBD1 as D (6 bases). There are 15 residues in the CDR3. Germline V gene lookup returns CDR1 SEHNR and CDR2 FQNEAQ (reference sequence). Trimming removed 4 bases at V and 2 bases at J, with 14 bases between. As DNA, the CDR3 is TGTGCCAGCAGCTCGATATCCGGGACACAAGAGACCCAGTACTTC. As protein: CASSSISGTQETQYF.

The CDR3 reads CASSLAEDRAYEQYF. For the CDR3, the DNA is TGTGCCAGCAGCTTAGCCGAGGACAGGGCCTACGAGCAGTACTTC. The V call is TRBV11-2, the J call TRBJ2-7; the match to TRBD1 covers 8 bases. Germline V gives CDR1 SGHAT, CDR2 FQNNGV. V lost 1 base, J lost 2 bases, and 4 bases stayed unmatched. This CDR3 region has 15 residues. Combining the CDR3 with reference TRBV11-2 and TRBJ2-7 gives the whole variable domain EAGVAQSPRYKIIEKRQSVAFWCNPISGHATLYWYQQILGQGPKLLIQFQNNGVVDDSQLPKDRFSAERLKGVDSTLKIQPAKLEDSAVYLCASSLAEDRAYEQYFGPGTRLTVT.

This clone was seen only a few times. V usage is TRBV2 and J usage is TRBJ2-5, with TRBD2 matching 12 bases. With V trimmed by 4 bases and J by 13 bases, 7 bases remained unmatched. The V gene's germline CDR1 is SNHLY and CDR2 FYNNEI. The CDR3 extends over 13 amino acids. DNA for the CDR3: TGTGCCAGCAGTGCAGGACTAGCGGGGTTTTCGTACTTC. This encodes CASSAGLAGFSYF.

V usage is TRBV5-8 and J usage is TRBJ1-5; 9 bases fit TRBD1. The ends lost 4 bases at V and 6 bases at J; junction bases unmatched: 8. This CDR3 contains 15 residues. Germline V gives CDR1 SGHTS, CDR2 YDEGEE. This CDR3 is CASSGYRGLGQPQHF. The CDR3 DNA follows: TGTGCCAGCAGCGGCTACAGGGGGCTGGGTCAGCCCCAGCATTTT.

In its sample, this clone was seen a few times. This chain connects TRBV4-1 to TRBJ2-1; TRBD2 matches at 8 bases. CDR1 and CDR2 from the germline V gene are MGHRA and YSYEKL. The CDR3 has 14 amino acids. Losses at the gene ends were 8 bases for V and 4 bases for J; bases not matched to a gene: 7. CDR3 loop: CASSGGGVYNEQFF. In nucleotides, the CDR3 is TGCGCCAGCTCGGGAGGGGGTGTTTACAATGAGCAGTTCTTC.

This rearrangement joins TRBV7-9 to TRBJ1-2; no clear D gene. This CDR3 is built from 14 residues. In germline, CDR1 is SEHNR, CDR2 FQNEAQ (reference sequence). V was trimmed by 2 bases and J by 0 bases, leaving 7 bases between them. CDR3 sequence reads: CASSLQEANYGYTF. CDR3 bases: TGTGCCAGCAGCTTACAGGAGGCTAACTATGGCTACACCTTC.

The genes are TRBV6-1 and TRBJ1-2, with 11 bases that match TRBD1. CDR3 length: 15 amino acids. The ends lost 4 bases at V and 8 bases at J; junction bases unmatched: 9. Germline lookup yields CDR1 MNHNS and CDR2 SASEGT. This chain's CDR3 is CASSVLWTGGAGYTF. The DNA for the CDR3 is TGTGCCAGCAGTGTACTCTGGACAGGGGGCGCCGGCTACACCTTC.

This chain connects TRBV28 to TRBJ2-3, with unresolved D. Germline-derived CDR1 and CDR2 are MDHEN and SYDVKM. V gave up 3 bases and J gave up 2 bases, with 18 bases separating them. CDR3 length: 17 amino acids. The CDR3 sequence is CASSFPGVPPFTDTQYF. CDR3 DNA: TGTGCCAGCAGTTTCCCTGGAGTACCCCCCTTCACAGATACGCAGTATTTT.